One sample yielded the 22 T cell receptor beta chains listed below, sequenced in a study of blood T cell repertoires in COVID-19. TCRdb's copy holds only in-frame clones and misses some; the assay was immunoSEQ multiplex PCR. Of some 150,000 clones in the sample, about 91% are singletons; the top ten hold about 1.4%. What was sequenced was peripheral blood. These receptor sequences come from a woman aged 50 to 60 with acute or convalescent COVID-19.

This sequence joins TRBV7-9 and TRBJ1-5, with a tentative D call TRBD1 (5 bases). The CDR3 extends over 14 amino acids. In germline, CDR1 is SEHNR, CDR2 FQNEAQ (reference sequence). Trimming stripped 5 bases from V and 3 bases from J, with 11 bases between. The CDR3 loop is CASSERGSNQPQHF. CDR3 nucleotide sequence: TGTGCCAGCAGCGAAAGGGGTTCCAATCAGCCCCAGCATTTT.

The chain links TRBV7-2 to TRBJ2-2; 13 nucleotides match TRBD2. Losses at the gene ends were 3 bases for V and 5 bases for J; bases not matched to a gene: 9. From germline, CDR1 is SGHTA and CDR2 FQGNSA. CDR3 length: 18 amino acids. The CDR3 DNA reads TGTGCCAGCAGCTTGGGACTAGCGGGGCCCCGGGGGACCGGGGAGCTGTTTTTT. Amino acid sequence: CASSLGLAGPRGTGELFF.

Concerning this clone: This sample includes further DNA sequences coding for the same CDR3. J is TRBJ2-5 and V is TRBV19; D gene uncertain. Trimming removed 4 bases from V and 2 bases from J, with 2 bases in between. CDR3 length: 11 amino acids. Per germline, CDR1 LNHDA and CDR2 SQIVND (reference sequence). The CDR3 region is CASSTQETQYF. CDR3 nucleotides: TGTGCCAGTAGTACTCAAGAGACCCAGTACTTC.

The gene calls are TRBV12-3 or TRBV12-4 and TRBJ1-2; TRBD1 aligns across 9 bases. Trimming at V came to 5 bases and at J to 3 bases, leaving 1 base not matched to a gene. The CDR3 runs 13 residues. As DNA, the CDR3 is TGTGCCAGCAGTACAGGGGGCGACTATGGCTACACCTTC. This codes for CASSTGGDYGYTF.

The chain combines TRBV2 with TRBJ1-5; 9 nucleotides align to TRBD1. The ends lost 4 bases at V and 7 bases at J; junction bases unmatched: 8. The CDR3 loop spans 15 amino acids. In germline, CDR1 is SNHLY, CDR2 FYNNEI. CDR3 nucleotides: TGTGCCAGCAGTGCCCAGGGACAGGGAGGGCAGCCCCAGCATTTT. This gives the protein CASSAQGQGGQPQHF.

The chain employs TRBV9 and TRBJ1-6, with no clear D. The CDR3 covers 14 residues. CDR1 is SGDLS, CDR2 YYNGEE, per germline. V was shortened by 0 bases and J by 7 bases, with 8 bases between the two germline ends. CDR3 region: CASSVATPNSPLHF. The CDR3 DNA reads TGTGCCAGCAGCGTAGCTACCCCGAATTCACCCCTCCACTTT.

The J gene is TRBJ1-6, the V gene TRBV15, with 7 bases lining up with TRBD1. This CDR3 contains 18 residues. CDR1 is LNHNV and CDR2 is YYDKDF in the germline V gene (reference sequence). The V segment lost 0 bases and the J segment 6 bases; nucleotides outside the gene matches: 11. Written as DNA, the CDR3 is TGTGCCACCAGCAGAGACACGGACAGGAAAATTTCTAATTCACCCCTCCACTTT. This sequence encodes CATSRDTDRKISNSPLHF.

The rearrangement uses TRBV20-1 and TRBJ1-2; D gene ambiguous. V was shortened by 5 bases and J by 8 bases, with 12 bases between the two germline ends. The germline V gene has CDR1 DFQATT and CDR2 SNEGSKA (reference sequence). The CDR3 has 11 amino acids. This CDR3 is CSASLPPGYTF. CDR3 bases: TGCAGTGCTTCACTCCCCCCGGGCTACACCTTC.

The genes are TRBV19 and TRBJ1-2; 8 bases map to TRBD1. The CDR3 is made up of 14 amino acids. The junction had 4 bases not matched to a gene; V was cut back by 5 bases and J by 2 bases. Germline values: CDR1 LNHDA, CDR2 SQIVND (reference sequence). In DNA form, the CDR3 reads TGTGCCAGTAGTGCGGACAGGGCCAACTATGGCTACACCTTC. The encoded protein is CASSADRANYGYTF.

J is TRBJ1-5 and V is TRBV18; possibly TRBD1 for D (5 bases). CDR1 is KGHSH, CDR2 LQKENI, per germline. This CDR3 has 16 amino acids. V was shortened by 1 base and J by 0 bases, with 10 bases between the two germline ends. CDR3 nucleotide sequence: TGTGCCAGCTCACCACTTGGGGGGAATAGCAATCAGCCCCAGCATTTT. Translating gives CASSPLGGNSNQPQHF.

V and J are TRBV28 and TRBJ1-1, with TRBD1 matching 9 bases. J gave up 5 bases and V 4 bases, and 5 bases lay outside the gene matches. In germline, CDR1 is MDHEN, CDR2 SYDVKM. CDR3 length: 14 residues. The CDR3 here is CASSSGQGITEAFF. The CDR3 nucleotides are TGTGCCAGCAGTTCGGGACAGGGTATTACTGAAGCTTTCTTT.

This clone was counted only a few times. The chain recombines TRBV2 with TRBJ2-3; TRBD2 agrees at 9 bases. The CDR3 totals 15 residues. Germline values: CDR1 SNHLY, CDR2 FYNNEI. V shed 7 bases, J shed 2 bases, and the junction held 7 bases outside the gene matches. CDR3 loop: CASMLRGGLTDTQYF. The CDR3 DNA is TGTGCCAGCATGTTGCGGGGGGGCCTCACAGATACGCAGTATTTT.

The chain carries TRBV6-2 or TRBV6-3 and TRBJ1-2, with D tentatively TRBD1 (5 bases). Per germline, CDR1 MNHEY and CDR2 SVGEGT. The CDR3 has 20 residues. V lost 5 bases and J 3 bases, leaving 31 bases between the germline ends. The CDR3 sequence: CASSTRQLFRPPIGHYGYTF. The CDR3 DNA reads as TGTGCCAGCAGTACCCGACAGCTCTTTCGGCCACCAATTGGGCACTATGGCTACACCTTC.

This clone was observed once. CDR3 sequence (DNA): TGCGCCAGCAGCCGCGGCAGGGACTACGAGCAGTACTTC. It specifies CASSRGRDYEQYF. This chain joins TRBV4-1 and TRBJ2-7, with a tentative D call TRBD1 (5 bases). Germline assignment: CDR1 MGHRA and CDR2 YSYEKL. The V end lost 4 bases, the J end lost 3 bases, and 10 bases lay between the germline ends. The CDR3 spans 13 residues.

This chain connects TRBV12-3 or TRBV12-4 to TRBJ2-1, with D unclear. The CDR3 runs 13 residues. V lost 8 bases, J lost 8 bases, and 16 bases lay in between. The DNA for the CDR3 is TGTGCCAGCCTTACGACCTTAGGAGATGAGCAGTTCTTC. This translates into CASLTTLGDEQFF.

This rearrangement joins TRBV19 to TRBJ1-6; 7 bases match TRBD1. The trim removed 1 base at V and 9 bases at J, leaving 6 bases unmatched. In germline, CDR1 is LNHDA, CDR2 SQIVND (reference sequence). The CDR3 is 15 amino acids. For the CDR3, the DNA is TGTGCCAGTAGTATAGGAGGCAGGGGGAGTTCACCCCTCCACTTT. Residues: CASSIGGRGSSPLHF.

The chain combines TRBV19 with TRBJ2-3; D may be TRBD2 (5 bases). Germline values: CDR1 LNHDA, CDR2 SQIVND (reference sequence). V was clipped by 0 bases and J by 3 bases, with 10 bases between them. The CDR3 runs 15 residues. The chain's CDR3 is CASSIDGRETDTQYF. The CDR3 region has the DNA TGTGCCAGTAGTATAGACGGAAGGGAGACAGATACGCAGTATTTT.

The chain carries TRBV27 and TRBJ2-3, with 14 bases fitting TRBD2. The germline gives CDR1 MNHEY, CDR2 SMNVEV (reference sequence). The trim removed 5 bases at V and 4 bases at J, leaving 2 bases unmatched. The CDR3 runs 15 residues. The CDR3, as DNA: TGTGCCAGCAGTCCGGGACTAGCGGGAGCAGATACGCAGTATTTT. As protein: CASSPGLAGADTQYF.

The rearrangement uses TRBV6-5 and TRBJ1-4, with D tentatively TRBD1 (6 bases). V was cut by 10 bases and J by 4 bases, with 19 bases left in between. Per germline, CDR1 MNHEY and CDR2 SVGAGI. CDR3 length: 15 amino acids. The CDR3 is CATSPAQGHNEKLFF. The CDR3 bases are TGTGCCACCTCACCCGCACAGGGCCATAATGAAAAACTGTTTTTT.

V gene TRBV7-9 combines with J gene TRBJ2-3; 7 bases agree with TRBD1. This CDR3 has 15 residues. Per the germline V gene, CDR1 is SEHNR and CDR2 is FQNEAQ (reference sequence). J lost 2 bases, V lost 2 bases, and 4 bases had no gene match. CDR3 in amino acids: CASSLYEGATDTQYF. The DNA of the CDR3 is TGTGCCAGCAGCTTATACGAGGGGGCCACAGATACGCAGTATTTT. The full variable domain, completed using reference TRBV7-9 and TRBJ2-3, is DTGVSQNPRHKITKRGQNVTFRCDPISEHNRLYWYRQTLGQGPEFLTYFQNEAQLEKSRLLSDRFSAERPKGSFSTLEIQRTEQGDSAMYLCASSLYEGATDTQYFGPGTRLTVL.

The chain joins TRBV9 to TRBJ1-3; D not resolved. The CDR3 loop spans 16 amino acids. Germline V CDR1 and CDR2: SGDLS, YYNGEE. Trimming took 1 base from V and 3 from J, leaving 14 bases between them. This chain's CDR3 is CASSVREGTFGNTIYF. The DNA of the CDR3 is TGTGCCAGCAGCGTAAGAGAGGGAACTTTTGGAAACACCATATATTTT. Full variable domain (outside the CDR3, taken from reference TRBV9 and TRBJ1-3): DSGVTQTPKHLITATGQRVTLRCSPRSGDLSVYWYQQSLDQGLQFLIQYYNGEERAKGNILERFSAQQFPDLHSELNLSSLELGDSALYFCASSVREGTFGNTIYFGEGSWLTVV.

The rearrangement uses TRBV19 and TRBJ1-1, with a possible D match to TRBD1 (5 bases). Germline V lookup: CDR1 LNHDA, CDR2 SQIVND (reference sequence). Trimming took off 5 bases at V and 1 base at J, with 17 bases between the two ends. This CDR3 is 16 amino acids long. CDR3 residues: CASSPGMGGANTEAFF. The CDR3 bases are TGTGCCAGTAGTCCCGGGATGGGAGGGGCGAACACTGAAGCTTTCTTT.